This passage covers 16 T cell receptor beta chains from one sample sequenced in a study of T cells after yellow fever vaccination. TCRdb re-derived calls from the 5' RACE reads in MiXCR, one entry per CDR3 protein. Among approximately 610,000 distinct CDR3 sequences listed, about a sixth were seen once. Source: PBMCs, taken 5 days after the first yellow fever vaccination. The receptor source for this set is a man aged 18 to 29 who received the YFV17D yellow fever vaccine.

This chain uses TRBV7-9 with TRBJ2-3, with D maybe TRBD1 (5 bases). Germline V gene sequence: CDR1 SEHNR, CDR2 FQNEAQ (reference sequence). The CDR3 is 12 amino acids. V shed 4 bases and J shed 7 bases, with 9 bases lying between them. CDR3 region: CASSSQANTQYF. The DNA for the CDR3 is TGTGCCAGCAGCTCACAGGCAAATACGCAGTATTTT.

There are a few counts of this clonotype. The chain employs TRBV5-1 and TRBJ1-1; TRBD1 is a possible D gene (5 bases). CDR1 and CDR2 (germline): SGHRS, YFSETQ. Trimming removed 0 bases from V and 3 bases from J, with 15 bases in between. This CDR3 is 16 amino acids long. CDR3 in DNA: TGCGCCAGCAGCTTGGAGCGGACAAAGGGGCACACTGAAGCTTTCTTT. Its protein product is CASSLERTKGHTEAFF. The variable domain in full, completed from reference TRBV5-1 and TRBJ1-1, reads KAGVTQTPRYLIKTRGQQVTLSCSPISGHRSVSWYQQTPGQGLQFLFEYFSETQRNKGNFPGRFSGRQFSNSRSEMNVSTLELGDSALYLCASSLERTKGHTEAFFGQGTRLTVV.

In this sample, this clonotype turned up a few times. The CDR3 is CASSSGGIQFF. The CDR3 nucleotides read TGTGCCAGCAGTTCCGGGGGAATTCAGTTCTTC. The chain has TRBV27 and TRBJ2-1; D perhaps matches TRBD2 (6 bases). CDR1 and CDR2 from the germline V gene are MNHEY and SMNVEV (reference sequence). There are 11 residues in the CDR3. With 4 bases removed from V and 13 bases from J, the gap between germline ends came to 11 bases.

The chain recombines TRBV11-2 with TRBJ2-3; maybe TRBD2 (5 bases). The CDR3 has 16 amino acids. Between the trimmed V and J ends, which lost 3 bases and 2 bases, there was a span of 15 bases. Germline CDR1 SGHAT, CDR2 FQNNGV. The CDR3 sequence: CASSFGRTGFTDTQYF. Written as DNA, the CDR3 is TGTGCCAGCAGCTTCGGCCGAACGGGGTTCACAGATACGCAGTATTTT.

This clonotype was observed a few times. The chain is built from TRBV20-1 and TRBJ2-5; 8 bases line up with TRBD2. Trimming cost V 2 bases and J 7 bases; bases outside gene matches: 18. The CDR3 length is 17 residues. Per germline, CDR1 DFQATT and CDR2 SNEGSKA (reference sequence). The CDR3 DNA reads TGCAGTGCTAGAAAGTACTCTAGCGGGCGACCTCAGGGGACCCAGTACTTC. Translation gives CSARKYSSGRPQGTQYF.

This clonotype was counted only a few times. The CDR3 region is CASSIQGEDNQPQHF. Written as DNA, the CDR3 is TGTGCCAGTAGTATCCAGGGTGAAGACAATCAGCCCCAGCATTTT. The chain employs TRBV19 and TRBJ1-5; maybe TRBD1 (5 bases). The CDR3 has 15 residues. Germline V gene sequence: CDR1 LNHDA, CDR2 SQIVND (reference sequence). V was pared by 3 bases and J by 3 bases, with 12 bases between.

V is TRBV20-1 and J is TRBJ1-3, with D tentatively TRBD1 (5 bases). Germline CDR1 reads DFQATT; CDR2 reads SNEGSKA (reference sequence). Deletions cut 6 bases from V and 2 bases from J, with 14 bases between. CDR3 length: 14 residues. The CDR3 DNA follows: TGCAGTGCCAAGAGGTGGGGGGCTGGAAACACCATATATTTT. This translates into CSAKRWGAGNTIYF.

This clonotype was detected a few times. V and J are TRBV4-1 and TRBJ1-5, with no clear D. CDR3 size: 15 residues. Germline values: CDR1 MGHRA, CDR2 YSYEKL. V was cut by 2 bases and J by 5 bases, with 13 bases left in between. CDR3 sequence (DNA): TGCGCCAGCAGCCAATTATTGACGGCGGATCAGCCCCAGCATTTT. As protein: CASSQLLTADQPQHF.

The rearrangement joins TRBV6-1 to TRBJ1-5; TRBD1 is a possible D gene (5 bases). V gave up 8 bases and J gave up 0 bases, with 11 bases separating them. Germline values: CDR1 MNHNS, CDR2 SASEGT. The CDR3 contains 14 residues. The CDR3 sequence is CASGRDGSNQPQHF. DNA for the CDR3: TGTGCCAGCGGCCGGGACGGTAGCAATCAGCCCCAGCATTTT.

The chain couples TRBV20-1 to TRBJ1-6; D uncertain. V lost 3 bases to trimming and J lost 9 bases, with 3 bases between them. The CDR3 runs 10 residues. Germline V CDR1 and CDR2: DFQATT, SNEGSKA (reference sequence). This CDR3 is CSASPSPLHF. The CDR3 DNA reads TGCAGTGCTAGCCCTTCACCCCTCCACTTT.

This chain uses TRBV20-1 with TRBJ2-3, with 15 bases fitting TRBD2. Looked up from germline, CDR1 is DFQATT and CDR2 is SNEGSKA (reference sequence). V lost 1 base to trimming and J lost 5 bases; unmatched junction nucleotides: 4. CDR3 length: 16 residues. CDR3 sequence (DNA): TGCAGTGCTAGAGGGGGACTAGCGGGGGGCGGAGATACGCAGTATTTT. This encodes CSARGGLAGGGDTQYF.

This clonotype was counted only a few times. The chain has TRBV18 and TRBJ2-7, with a weak D call TRBD1 (5 bases). CDR3 length equals 16 residues. CDR1 and CDR2 from the germline V gene are KGHSH and LQKENI. V lost 0 bases, J lost 1 base, and 13 bases lay in between. The CDR3 here is CASSPPRGAKSYEQYF. The CDR3 DNA sequence: TGTGCCAGCTCACCACCTCGTGGGGCGAAATCCTACGAGCAGTACTTC.

The V call is TRBV6-2 or TRBV6-3, the J call TRBJ1-6, with D unclear. This CDR3 comprises 13 residues. With 7 bases removed from V and 7 bases from J, the gap between germline ends came to 11 bases. Per germline, CDR1 MNHEY and CDR2 SVGEGT. In nucleotides, the CDR3 is TGTGCCAGCACCATCGAACCCAATTCACCCCTCCACTTT. Amino acid sequence: CASTIEPNSPLHF.

The J gene is TRBJ1-2, the V gene TRBV7-2, with D tentatively TRBD1 (6 bases). This CDR3 has 13 residues. Germline V gene data show CDR1 as SGHTA and CDR2 as FQGNSA. The V end lost 5 bases, the J end lost 8 bases, and 15 bases lay between the germline ends. CDR3 amino acids: CASSAPGAWGYTF. The CDR3 DNA sequence: TGTGCCAGCAGCGCCCCGGGGGCCTGGGGCTACACCTTC.

This sequence joins TRBV9 and TRBJ2-1, with 11 bases aligning to TRBD2. This CDR3 region has 18 residues. Trimming took 1 base from V and 2 from J; bases not matched to a gene: 8. Per the germline V gene, CDR1 is SGDLS and CDR2 is YYNGEE. The CDR3 nucleotides are TGTGCCAGCAGCGTAATGGACAAACTAGCGGGGGCCTACAATGAGCAGTTCTTC. It codes for CASSVMDKLAGAYNEQFF.

Many counts were recorded for this clonotype. The CDR3 coding sequence is TGTGCCAGCAGCCCCAGGGGGGACACTGAAGCTTTCTTT. Residues: CASSPRGDTEAFF. The chain joins TRBV7-9 to TRBJ1-1; 7 bases match TRBD1. V lost 5 bases to trimming and J lost 3 bases; unmatched junction nucleotides: 3. The CDR3 sequence is 13 residues long. Germline V gene data show CDR1 as SEHNR and CDR2 as FQNEAQ (reference sequence).